This T cell receptor (beta chain) emerged from a study of T cell responses to AZD1222 COVID-19 vaccine. Overall study results and limits: Recipients of two AZD1222 doses showed rising Spike-specific TCR breadth and depth.

As for this clone: Its antigen is as yet unknown.

Germline values: CDR1 MGHRA, CDR2 YSYEKL. The CDR3 runs 16 residues. Trimming pared 1 base from V and 1 base from J, leaving 10 bases between. Sequenced by immunoSEQ multiplex PCR; TCRdb stores in-frame clones only, minus some. The sample has more than 75,000 clones, about four fifths seen once; the top ten hold under 1.5%. The rearrangement joins TRBV4-1 to TRBJ2-2; D not certain. The TCR comes from an adult who received the AZD1222 COVID-19 vaccine. Sequences were derived from peripheral blood, sampled 28 days after the second AZD1222 dose. CDR3 amino acids: CASSQAWLGNTGELFF. The CDR3 nucleotides are TGCGCCAGCAGCCAAGCGTGGTTAGGGAACACCGGGGAGCTGTTTTTT.